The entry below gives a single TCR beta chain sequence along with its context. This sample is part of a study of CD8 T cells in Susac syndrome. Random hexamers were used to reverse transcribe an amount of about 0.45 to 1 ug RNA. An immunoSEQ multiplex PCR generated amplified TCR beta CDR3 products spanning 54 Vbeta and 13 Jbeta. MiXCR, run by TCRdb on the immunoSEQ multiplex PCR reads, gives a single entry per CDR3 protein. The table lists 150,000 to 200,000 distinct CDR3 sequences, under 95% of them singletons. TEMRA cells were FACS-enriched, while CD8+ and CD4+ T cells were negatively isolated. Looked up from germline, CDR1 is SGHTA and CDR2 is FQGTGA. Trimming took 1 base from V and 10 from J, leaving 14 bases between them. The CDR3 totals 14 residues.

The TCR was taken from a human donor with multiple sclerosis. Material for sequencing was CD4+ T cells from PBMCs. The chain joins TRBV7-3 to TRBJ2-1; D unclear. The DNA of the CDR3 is TGTGCCAGCAGCTTAATGGCGCGGCCGACCGAGCAGTTCTTC. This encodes CASSLMARPTEQFF.